The source of this TCR beta chain is a study of blood T cell repertoires in COVID-19. Study context: The United States, Italy and Spain provided the acute and convalescent COVID-19 samples.

Germline V lookup: CDR1 SGHTA, CDR2 FQGNSA. V was clipped by 2 bases and J by 2 bases, with 8 bases between them. The CDR3 runs to 14 residues. Profiling relied on immunoSEQ multiplex PCR, and the TCRdb table lists in-frame clones only, not all of them. Among approximately 210,000 clones listed, about four fifths were seen once. This rearrangement joins TRBV7-2 to TRBJ2-3; no definite D call. The receptor was isolated from a woman aged 50 to 60 with active or convalescent COVID-19. Material for sequencing was peripheral blood. The CDR3 nucleotides read TGTGCCAGCAGCTTATGGCCAGACACAGATACGCAGTATTTT. This translates into CASSLWPDTDTQYF.